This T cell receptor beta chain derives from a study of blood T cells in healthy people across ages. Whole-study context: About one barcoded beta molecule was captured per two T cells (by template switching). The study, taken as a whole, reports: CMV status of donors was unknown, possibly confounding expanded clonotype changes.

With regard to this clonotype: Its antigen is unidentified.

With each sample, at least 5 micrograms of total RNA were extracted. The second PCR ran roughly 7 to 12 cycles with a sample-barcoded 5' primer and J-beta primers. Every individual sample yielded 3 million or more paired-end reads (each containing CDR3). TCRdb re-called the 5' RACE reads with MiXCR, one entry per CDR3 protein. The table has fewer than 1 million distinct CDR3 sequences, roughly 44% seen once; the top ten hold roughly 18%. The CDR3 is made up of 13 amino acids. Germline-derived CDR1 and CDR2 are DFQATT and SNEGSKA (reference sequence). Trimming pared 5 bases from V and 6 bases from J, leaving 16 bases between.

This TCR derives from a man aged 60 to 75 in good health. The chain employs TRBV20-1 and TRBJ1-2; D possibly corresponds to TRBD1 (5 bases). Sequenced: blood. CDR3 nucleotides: TGCAGTGCTTCAACACAGGTTACGAATGGCTACACCTTC. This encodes CSASTQVTNGYTF.